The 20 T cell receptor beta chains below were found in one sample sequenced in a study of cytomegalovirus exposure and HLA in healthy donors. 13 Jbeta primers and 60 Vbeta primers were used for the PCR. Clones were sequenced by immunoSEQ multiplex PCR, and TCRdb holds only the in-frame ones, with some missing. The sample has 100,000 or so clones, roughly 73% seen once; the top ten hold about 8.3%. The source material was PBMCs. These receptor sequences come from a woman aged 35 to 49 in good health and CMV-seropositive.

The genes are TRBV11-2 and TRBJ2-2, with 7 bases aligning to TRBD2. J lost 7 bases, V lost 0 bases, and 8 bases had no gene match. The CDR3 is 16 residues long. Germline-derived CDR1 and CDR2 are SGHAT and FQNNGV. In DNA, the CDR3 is TGTGCCAGCAGCTTAGACTTGGGGGGAGGGGTCGGGGAGCTGTTTTTT. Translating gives CASSLDLGGGVGELFF.

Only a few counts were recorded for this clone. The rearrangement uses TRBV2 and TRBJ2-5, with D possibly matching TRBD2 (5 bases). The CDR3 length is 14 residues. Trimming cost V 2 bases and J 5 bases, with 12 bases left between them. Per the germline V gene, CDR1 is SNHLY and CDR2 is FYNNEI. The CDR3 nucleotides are TGTGCCAGCAGTGAACGCCTAGCACTGGAGACCCAGTACTTC. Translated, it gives CASSERLALETQYF.

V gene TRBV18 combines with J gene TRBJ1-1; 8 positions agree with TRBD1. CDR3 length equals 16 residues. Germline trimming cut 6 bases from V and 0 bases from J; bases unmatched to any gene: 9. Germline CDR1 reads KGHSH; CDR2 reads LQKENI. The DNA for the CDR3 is TGTGCCAGCTCTACCGGGACAGGACACATGAACACTGAAGCTTTCTTT. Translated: CASSTGTGHMNTEAFF.

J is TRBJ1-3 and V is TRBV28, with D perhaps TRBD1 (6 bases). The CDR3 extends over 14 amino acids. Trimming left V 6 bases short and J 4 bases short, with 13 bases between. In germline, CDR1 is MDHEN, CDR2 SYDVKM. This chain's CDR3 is CASSNRVMGNTIYF. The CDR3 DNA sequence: TGTGCCAGCAGCAACAGGGTTATGGGAAACACCATATATTTT.

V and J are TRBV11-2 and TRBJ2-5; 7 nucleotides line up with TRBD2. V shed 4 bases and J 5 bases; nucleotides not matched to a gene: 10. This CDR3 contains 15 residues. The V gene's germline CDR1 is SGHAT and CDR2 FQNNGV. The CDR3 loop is CASSSIRGEIETQYF. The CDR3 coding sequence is TGTGCCAGCAGCTCCATACGGGGGGAAATTGAGACCCAGTACTTC.

CDR3 amino acids: CASSVGAVSTDTQYF. As DNA, the CDR3 is TGTGCCAGCAGCGTAGGGGCAGTTAGCACAGATACGCAGTATTTT. The genes are TRBV9 and TRBJ2-3; no clear D. Germline-derived CDR1 and CDR2 are SGDLS and YYNGEE. Trimming shortened V by 0 bases and J by 0 bases, and 8 bases separated the two germline ends. The CDR3 totals 15 residues.

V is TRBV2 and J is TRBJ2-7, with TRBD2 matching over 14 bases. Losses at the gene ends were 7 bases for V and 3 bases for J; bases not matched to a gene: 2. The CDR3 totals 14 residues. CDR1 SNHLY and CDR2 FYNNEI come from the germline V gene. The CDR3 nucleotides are TGTGCCAGCATGGGACTAGCGGGAGTCTACGAGCAGTACTTC. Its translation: CASMGLAGVYEQYF.

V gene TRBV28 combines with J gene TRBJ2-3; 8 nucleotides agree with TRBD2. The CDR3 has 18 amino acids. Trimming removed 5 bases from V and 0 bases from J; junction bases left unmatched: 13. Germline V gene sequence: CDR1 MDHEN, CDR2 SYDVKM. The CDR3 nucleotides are TGTGCCAGCAGTCCGGGACTAGGGAGGAGTATTAGCACAGATACGCAGTATTTT. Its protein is CASSPGLGRSISTDTQYF.

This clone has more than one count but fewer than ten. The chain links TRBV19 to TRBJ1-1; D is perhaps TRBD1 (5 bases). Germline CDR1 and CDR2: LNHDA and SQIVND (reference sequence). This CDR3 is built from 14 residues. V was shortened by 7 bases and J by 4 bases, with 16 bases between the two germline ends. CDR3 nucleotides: TGTGCCAGTACCCTAACAGGATCCGGCACTGAAGCTTTCTTT. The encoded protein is CASTLTGSGTEAFF.

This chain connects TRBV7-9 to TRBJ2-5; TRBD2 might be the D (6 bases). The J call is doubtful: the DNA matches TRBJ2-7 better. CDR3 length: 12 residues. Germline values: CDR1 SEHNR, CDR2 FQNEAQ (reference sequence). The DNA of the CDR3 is TGTGCCACGGGGGACCATAACTACGAGCAGTACTTC. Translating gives CATGDHNYEQYF.

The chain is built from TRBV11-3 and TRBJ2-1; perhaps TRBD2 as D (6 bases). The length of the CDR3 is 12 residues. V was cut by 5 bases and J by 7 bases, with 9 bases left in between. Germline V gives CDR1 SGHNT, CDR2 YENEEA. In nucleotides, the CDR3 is TGTGCCAGCAGCCGTGGGGGGAATGAGCAGTTCTTC. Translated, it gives CASSRGGNEQFF.

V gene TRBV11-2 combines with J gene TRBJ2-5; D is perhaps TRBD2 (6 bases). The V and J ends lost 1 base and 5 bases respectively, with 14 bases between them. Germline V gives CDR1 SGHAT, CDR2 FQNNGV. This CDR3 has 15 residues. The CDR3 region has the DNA TGTGCCAGCAGCTTAGGAGGCGGGGTCGGGGAGACCCAGTACTTC. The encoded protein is CASSLGGGVGETQYF.

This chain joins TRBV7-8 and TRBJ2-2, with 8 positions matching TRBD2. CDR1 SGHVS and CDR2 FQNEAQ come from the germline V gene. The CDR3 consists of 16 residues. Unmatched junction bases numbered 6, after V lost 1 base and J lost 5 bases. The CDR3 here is CASSLETGGRTGELFF. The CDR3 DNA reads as TGTGCCAGCAGCTTAGAGACGGGAGGGAGAACCGGGGAGCTGTTTTTT.

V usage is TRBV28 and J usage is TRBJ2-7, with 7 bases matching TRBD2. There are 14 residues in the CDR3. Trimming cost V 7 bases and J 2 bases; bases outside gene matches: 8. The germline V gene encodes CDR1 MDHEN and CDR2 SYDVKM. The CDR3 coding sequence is TGTGCCAGCACCTCTATCGGGGGGACCTACGAGCAGTACTTC. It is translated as CASTSIGGTYEQYF.

CDR3 residues: CASSPLGQPGGSQPQHF. The CDR3 nucleotides read TGTGCCAGCTCACCCCTTGGACAGCCGGGAGGGAGTCAGCCCCAGCATTTT. V is TRBV18 and J is TRBJ1-5; maybe TRBD1 (6 bases). With 3 bases removed from V and 6 bases from J, the gap between germline ends came to 21 bases. CDR1 and CDR2 from the germline V gene are KGHSH and LQKENI. The CDR3 totals 17 residues.

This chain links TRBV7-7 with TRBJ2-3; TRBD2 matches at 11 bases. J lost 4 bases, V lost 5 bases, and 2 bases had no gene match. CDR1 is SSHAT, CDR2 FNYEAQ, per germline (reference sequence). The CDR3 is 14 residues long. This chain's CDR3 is CASSPLAGADTQYF. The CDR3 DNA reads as TGTGCCAGCAGCCCACTAGCGGGAGCAGATACGCAGTATTTT.

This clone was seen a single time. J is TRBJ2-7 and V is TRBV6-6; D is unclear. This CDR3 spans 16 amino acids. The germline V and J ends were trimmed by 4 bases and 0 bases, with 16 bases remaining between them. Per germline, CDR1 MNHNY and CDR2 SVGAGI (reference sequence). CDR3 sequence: CASSSRLGSSSYEQYF. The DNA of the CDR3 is TGTGCCAGCAGTTCCCGTCTCGGTAGTAGCTCCTACGAGCAGTACTTC.

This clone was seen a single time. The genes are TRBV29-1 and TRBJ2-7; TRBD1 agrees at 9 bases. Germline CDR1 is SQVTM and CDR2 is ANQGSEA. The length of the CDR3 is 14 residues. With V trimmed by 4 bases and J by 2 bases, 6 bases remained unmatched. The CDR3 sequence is CSVVGDRAPYEQYF. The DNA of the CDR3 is TGCAGCGTTGTCGGGGACAGGGCCCCCTACGAGCAGTACTTC.

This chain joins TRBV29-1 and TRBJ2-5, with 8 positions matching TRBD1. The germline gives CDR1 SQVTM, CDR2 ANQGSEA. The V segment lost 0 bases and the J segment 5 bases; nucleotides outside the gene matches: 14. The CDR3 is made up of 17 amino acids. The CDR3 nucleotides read TGCAGCGTTGAAGATTATAGGACAGGGCTAACCGGGGAGACCCAGTACTTC. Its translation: CSVEDYRTGLTGETQYF.

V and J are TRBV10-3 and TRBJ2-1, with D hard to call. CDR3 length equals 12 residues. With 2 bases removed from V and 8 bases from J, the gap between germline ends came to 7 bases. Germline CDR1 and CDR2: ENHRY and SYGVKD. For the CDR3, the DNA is TGTGCCATCAGTGAGGGCGCGGATGAGCAGTTCTTC. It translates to CAISEGADEQFF.